The rows below give T cell receptor beta chains drawn from one sample of a study of blood T cell repertoires in COVID-19. Using immunoSEQ multiplex PCR, the repertoire was profiled, and TCRdb retains in-frame clones only, with some absent. The table records about 150,000 clones, 75% to 90% of them present only once. The sequenced sample was peripheral blood. The receptor source for this set is a woman between 55 and 75 years old with COVID-19, enrolled during active disease. Each CDR3 is given without its conserved first and last residue. The order of the fields is J gene, V gene, clone size, CDR3 protein. Clone size is given for some rows only: seen once, a few or many times, or a class if the clone is expanded.

j_call: TRBJ2-6; v_call: TRBV10-1; clone_size: .; cdr3_aa: ASSEPPAATISGANVLT
j_call: TRBJ1-1; v_call: TRBV28; clone_size: few; cdr3_aa: ASSGLRGKAF
j_call: TRBJ2-1; v_call: TRBV3-1/TRBV3-2; clone_size: .; cdr3_aa: ASSQERLAGGLVEQF
j_call: TRBJ2-3; v_call: TRBV6-6; clone_size: once; cdr3_aa: ASSRFGGGYLTDTQY
j_call: TRBJ2-3; v_call: TRBV11-3; clone_size: .; cdr3_aa: ASSPTERGLVDTQY
j_call: TRBJ2-1; v_call: TRBV7-9; clone_size: .; cdr3_aa: ASTQSAGLANEQF
j_call: TRBJ2-1; v_call: TRBV23-1; clone_size: .; cdr3_aa: ASSQSLAGGLGNEQF
j_call: TRBJ2-5; v_call: TRBV6-2/TRBV6-3; clone_size: .; cdr3_aa: ASSSVAGGEETQY
j_call: TRBJ2-7; v_call: TRBV2; clone_size: .; cdr3_aa: ASSLSGTGVEQY
j_call: TRBJ1-2; v_call: TRBV7-3; clone_size: .; cdr3_aa: ASSLNPFSRDRDYGYT
j_call: TRBJ2-5; v_call: TRBV19; clone_size: .; cdr3_aa: ASSNPTGGFLETQY
j_call: TRBJ1-6; v_call: TRBV19; clone_size: .; cdr3_aa: ASKPGQGNTNSPLH
j_call: TRBJ1-1; v_call: TRBV9; clone_size: .; cdr3_aa: ASSVSPGTITEAF
j_call: TRBJ2-5; v_call: TRBV11-2; clone_size: .; cdr3_aa: ASSLDASDYEETQY
j_call: TRBJ2-7; v_call: TRBV7-9; clone_size: .; cdr3_aa: ASSPEGLAGREQY
j_call: TRBJ2-3; v_call: TRBV7-9; clone_size: .; cdr3_aa: ASSWTGGSPDTQY
j_call: TRBJ1-1; v_call: TRBV4-1; clone_size: .; cdr3_aa: ASTGQGSLVNTEAF
j_call: TRBJ2-5; v_call: TRBV4-2; clone_size: .; cdr3_aa: ASSQGDLGLAGAETQY
j_call: TRBJ1-5; v_call: TRBV6-5; clone_size: .; cdr3_aa: ASRVRGPNQPQH
j_call: TRBJ2-3; v_call: TRBV14; clone_size: few; cdr3_aa: ASSQVISTDTQY
j_call: TRBJ2-5; v_call: TRBV7-2; clone_size: once; cdr3_aa: ASSFAVQETQY
j_call: TRBJ2-2; v_call: TRBV7-7; clone_size: .; cdr3_aa: ASSLEGAGELF
j_call: TRBJ2-7; v_call: TRBV19; clone_size: .; cdr3_aa: ASISGGDRLYEQY
j_call: TRBJ1-2; v_call: TRBV9; clone_size: .; cdr3_aa: ASSDDIWSSYGYT
j_call: TRBJ2-2; v_call: TRBV21-1; clone_size: .; cdr3_aa: ASSKVCPGPNTGELF
j_call: TRBJ1-1; v_call: TRBV7-2; clone_size: .; cdr3_aa: ASSLVDSVNTEAF
j_call: TRBJ1-2; v_call: TRBV6-5; clone_size: .; cdr3_aa: ASSYDGEGGYT
j_call: TRBJ2-1; v_call: TRBV6-5; clone_size: many; cdr3_aa: ATRTSNTYNEQF
j_call: TRBJ2-1; v_call: TRBV5-1; clone_size: .; cdr3_aa: ASSLEGQGNEQF
j_call: TRBJ1-1; v_call: TRBV29-1; clone_size: .; cdr3_aa: SVEQGTEAF
j_call: TRBJ2-3; v_call: TRBV11-2; clone_size: .; cdr3_aa: ASSLGTVSTDTQY
j_call: TRBJ2-1; v_call: TRBV29-1; clone_size: .; cdr3_aa: SVDGGGAGYNEQF
j_call: TRBJ1-2; v_call: TRBV6-2/TRBV6-3; clone_size: once; cdr3_aa: ASSYRPGRGTNYGYT
j_call: TRBJ1-5; v_call: TRBV5-3; clone_size: .; cdr3_aa: ARSLSGAVQPQH
j_call: TRBJ1-1; v_call: TRBV2; clone_size: .; cdr3_aa: ASIWRGLNTEAF
j_call: TRBJ2-5; v_call: TRBV18; clone_size: .; cdr3_aa: ASSPSRGTQY
j_call: TRBJ2-1; v_call: TRBV29-1; clone_size: .; cdr3_aa: SEWDSYYNEQF
j_call: TRBJ1-1; v_call: TRBV2; clone_size: .; cdr3_aa: ASRWDRGALAGMAF
j_call: TRBJ1-3; v_call: TRBV4-3; clone_size: once; cdr3_aa: ASSQDPLGSGVISGNTIY
j_call: TRBJ2-3; v_call: TRBV7-9; clone_size: .; cdr3_aa: ASSLSTGEDTQY
j_call: TRBJ1-2; v_call: TRBV7-9; clone_size: .; cdr3_aa: ASSRPGFGYGYT
j_call: TRBJ2-5; v_call: TRBV30; clone_size: .; cdr3_aa: AWSVGTSLETQY
j_call: TRBJ2-3; v_call: TRBV5-1; clone_size: .; cdr3_aa: ASSPTRALAGGTDTQY
j_call: TRBJ2-7; v_call: TRBV7-9; clone_size: once; cdr3_aa: ASTFGTSGHAYEQY
j_call: TRBJ1-4; v_call: TRBV29-1; clone_size: .; cdr3_aa: SVVEGGKLF
j_call: TRBJ2-7; v_call: TRBV7-9; clone_size: .; cdr3_aa: ASSLPVVGGSYEQY
j_call: TRBJ2-7; v_call: TRBV11-3; clone_size: .; cdr3_aa: AIPRQWASYEQY
j_call: TRBJ1-2; v_call: TRBV4-3; clone_size: .; cdr3_aa: ASSQDRGRANYGYT
j_call: TRBJ1-1; v_call: TRBV13; clone_size: .; cdr3_aa: ASRTQGWRNTEAF
j_call: TRBJ2-6; v_call: TRBV19; clone_size: .; cdr3_aa: ASSIFQGAKGANVLT
j_call: TRBJ1-2; v_call: TRBV28; clone_size: .; cdr3_aa: ASSGTYVDYGYT
j_call: TRBJ1-6; v_call: TRBV5-1; clone_size: .; cdr3_aa: ASSLRDRHNSPLH
j_call: TRBJ1-2; v_call: TRBV5-6; clone_size: .; cdr3_aa: ASNLMEGLGYT
j_call: TRBJ1-5; v_call: TRBV15; clone_size: .; cdr3_aa: ATSRERGGNQPQH
j_call: TRBJ1-1; v_call: TRBV24-1; clone_size: .; cdr3_aa: ATSAAGDNTEAF
j_call: TRBJ2-2; v_call: TRBV7-2; clone_size: .; cdr3_aa: ASSLNAGGDTGELF
j_call: TRBJ1-2; v_call: TRBV12-3/TRBV12-4; clone_size: .; cdr3_aa: ASSSGGDLGYT